These 21 T cell receptor beta chains share one sample of origin, sequenced in a study of blood T cell repertoires in COVID-19. Sequencing used immunoSEQ multiplex PCR; TCRdb keeps in-frame clones, though not all of them. The sample lists roughly 150,000 clones; roughly nine tenths were seen once. The sample was peripheral blood. All receptors derive from a woman in her sixties or seventies with acute or convalescent COVID-19.

The rearrangement links TRBV4-3 to TRBJ1-2; TRBD1 matches 9 bases. This CDR3 region has 15 residues. The germline gives CDR1 LGHNA, CDR2 YSLEER. The V and J ends lost 0 bases and 8 bases, in that order; junction bases with no gene match: 7. CDR3 region: CASSQDTTGGKGYTF. Here the CDR3 DNA reads TGCGCCAGCAGCCAAGATACGACAGGGGGGAAAGGCTACACCTTC.

The chain uses TRBV19 and TRBJ2-7; 8 positions agree with TRBD2. This CDR3 comprises 13 residues. V gave up 5 bases and J gave up 3 bases; unmatched junction bases: 3. Germline assignment: CDR1 LNHDA and CDR2 SQIVND (reference sequence). The CDR3 DNA reads TGTGCCAGTAGTTCACGGGGGGGCTACGAGCAGTACTTC. It yields the protein CASSSRGGYEQYF.

The rearrangement uses TRBV6-1 and TRBJ2-3, with a possible D match to TRBD2 (7 bases). There are 17 residues in the CDR3. Trimming removed 4 bases from V and 0 bases from J, with 17 bases in between. The germline gives CDR1 MNHNS, CDR2 SASEGT. Here the CDR3 reads CASSGIRGGASTDTQYF. The DNA of the CDR3 is TGTGCCAGCAGTGGAATAAGAGGGGGGGCTAGCACAGATACGCAGTATTTT.

The rearrangement uses TRBV5-4 and TRBJ2-7; maybe TRBD1 (6 bases). This CDR3 is built from 12 residues. V gave up 4 bases and J gave up 3 bases, with 8 bases separating them. CDR1 is SGHNT, CDR2 YYREEE, per germline (reference sequence). The CDR3, as DNA: TGTGCCAGCAGCCAACAGGGCTACGAGCAGTACTTC. It encodes CASSQQGYEQYF.

The V and J genes are TRBV12-5 and TRBJ1-1, with D possibly TRBD1 on 6 matching bases. V lost 5 bases and J 0 bases, leaving 13 bases between the germline ends. Germline-derived CDR1 and CDR2 are LGHNT and FRNRAP. The CDR3 runs 15 residues. CDR3 nucleotides: TGTGCTAGTGGTGCCCCCAGGGGCTTGAACACTGAAGCTTTCTTT. As protein: CASGAPRGLNTEAFF. Complete variable domain (other parts from reference TRBV12-5 and TRBJ1-1): DARVTQTPRHKVTEMGQEVTMRCQPILGHNTVFWYRQTMMQGLELLAYFRNRAPLDDSGMPKDRFSAEMPDATLATLKIQPSEPRDSAVYFCASGAPRGLNTEAFFGQGTRLTVV.

This clone was seen only once. The chain has TRBV2 and TRBJ2-1; no firm D call. This CDR3 spans 14 amino acids. V dropped 1 base and J dropped 4 bases, with 8 bases sitting between them. Looked up from germline, CDR1 is SNHLY and CDR2 is FYNNEI. CDR3 residues: CASSEVYSYNEQFF. DNA for the CDR3: TGTGCCAGCAGTGAAGTATACAGTTACAATGAGCAGTTCTTC.

This clone was observed once. The chain couples TRBV11-2 to TRBJ2-1; D possibly corresponds to TRBD2 (6 bases). CDR3 length equals 15 residues. V was cut by 6 bases and J by 6 bases, with 18 bases left in between. In germline, CDR1 is SGHAT, CDR2 FQNNGV. CDR3 sequence: CASSVGTPSSNEQFF. In DNA, the CDR3 is TGTGCCAGCAGTGTCGGGACTCCCTCAAGCAATGAGCAGTTCTTC.

CDR3 residues: CASSLDPSHQETQYF. In DNA, the CDR3 is TGTGCCAGCAGCTTAGATCCAAGCCACCAAGAGACCCAGTACTTC. The chain carries TRBV11-2 and TRBJ2-5; no firm D call. CDR1 is SGHAT and CDR2 is FQNNGV in the germline V gene. Trimming removed 0 bases at V and 0 bases at J, with 8 bases between. The CDR3 spans 15 residues.

The rearrangement joins TRBV7-2 to TRBJ1-4; no clear D. There are 16 residues in the CDR3. V was cut by 1 base and J by 7 bases, with 16 bases left in between. CDR1 and CDR2 from the germline V gene are SGHTA and FQGNSA. Written as DNA, the CDR3 is TGTGCCAGCAGCTTAGGAGGTCGCGGCCGATTTGAAAAACTGTTTTTT. Its protein is CASSLGGRGRFEKLFF.

The chain has TRBV5-1 and TRBJ2-7; 9 positions match TRBD1. This CDR3 has 15 amino acids. CDR1 and CDR2 from the germline V gene are SGHRS and YFSETQ. J gave up 3 bases and V 0 bases, and 4 bases lay outside the gene matches. CDR3 loop: CASSLGGTGIYEQYF. CDR3 DNA sequence: TGCGCCAGCAGCTTGGGGGGGACAGGGATCTACGAGCAGTACTTC.

The J gene is TRBJ1-5, the V gene TRBV6-2 or TRBV6-3; 8 bases align to TRBD1. The CDR3 runs 15 residues. Germline V gene sequence: CDR1 MNHEY, CDR2 SVGEGT. Losses at the gene ends were 5 bases for V and 2 bases for J; bases not matched to a gene: 5. CDR3 bases: TGTGCCAGCAGTCCGGACAGGGTGGGCAATCAGCCCCAGCATTTT. Its protein product is CASSPDRVGNQPQHF.

The V gene is TRBV19, the J gene TRBJ1-1; TRBD1 might be the D (5 bases). V lost 8 bases and J lost 11, with 18 bases in between. This CDR3 region has 12 residues. The germline CDR1 and CDR2 sequences are LNHDA and SQIVND (reference sequence). The CDR3 nucleotides read TGTGCCAGTCAGCAGATGAAAGGGGCGGCTTTCTTT. It is translated as CASQQMKGAAFF.

The chain uses TRBV12-5 and TRBJ1-1; no definite D call. V was shortened by 6 bases and J by 0 bases, with 17 bases between the two germline ends. The germline V gene encodes CDR1 LGHNT and CDR2 FRNRAP. The CDR3 runs to 16 residues. Written as DNA, the CDR3 is TGTGCTAGTGGACCCCGACTCCCCGGCATGAACACTGAAGCTTTCTTT. Translating gives CASGPRLPGMNTEAFF.

This clone was detected only a few times. The J gene is TRBJ2-2, the V gene TRBV18, with D maybe TRBD1 (5 bases). The CDR3 consists of 14 residues. V dropped 3 bases and J dropped 6 bases, with 11 bases sitting between them. The germline CDR1 and CDR2 sequences are KGHSH and LQKENI. The CDR3 loop reads CASSPLDRSGELFF. CDR3 DNA sequence: TGTGCCAGCTCACCGCTTGACAGATCCGGGGAGCTGTTTTTT.

This chain connects TRBV3-1 (or the pseudogene TRBV3-2) to TRBJ1-4; D gene unclear. The CDR3 totals 15 residues. Germline-derived CDR1 and CDR2 are LGHDT and YNNKEL (reference sequence). V was pared by 3 bases and J by 0 bases, with 8 bases between. CDR3 residues: CASSHEYATNEKLFF. The CDR3 DNA sequence: TGTGCCAGCAGCCATGAGTATGCAACTAATGAAAAACTGTTTTTT.

This chain links TRBV18 with TRBJ2-1, with 12 bases lining up with TRBD2. This CDR3 region has 16 residues. V lost 2 bases and J lost 6; bases outside the gene matches: 5. CDR1 and CDR2 from the germline V gene are KGHSH and LQKENI. The CDR3 DNA sequence: TGTGCCAGCTCACCAACTAGCGGGGGGTTTTTCAATGAGCAGTTCTTC. This encodes CASSPTSGGFFNEQFF.

V usage is TRBV10-3 and J usage is TRBJ1-5; D not certain. The CDR3 loop spans 12 amino acids. The germline V and J ends were trimmed by 0 bases and 7 bases, with 4 bases remaining between them. Germline V gene lookup returns CDR1 ENHRY and CDR2 SYGVKD. The chain's CDR3 is CAISESRQPQHF. CDR3 bases: TGTGCCATCAGTGAGTCCCGGCAGCCCCAGCATTTT.

This clone was counted between two and nine times. The chain recombines TRBV30 with TRBJ1-6; TRBD1 matches 7 bases. Losses at the gene ends were 0 bases for V and 7 bases for J; bases not matched to a gene: 12. In germline, CDR1 is GTSNPN, CDR2 SVGIG (reference sequence). The CDR3 is 17 amino acids. CDR3 protein: CAWSVYFSGTVNSPLHF. The CDR3, as DNA: TGTGCCTGGAGTGTATATTTTTCCGGGACAGTCAATTCACCCCTCCACTTT.

The rearrangement links TRBV6-2 or TRBV6-3 to TRBJ1-6; D is ambiguous. The CDR3 totals 17 residues. The germline gives CDR1 MNHEY, CDR2 SVGEGT. Trimming removed 6 bases at V and 7 bases at J, with 22 bases between. The CDR3 sequence: CASSQTRWAETNSPLHF. CDR3 DNA: TGTGCCAGCAGCCAGACACGTTGGGCAGAGACGAATTCACCCCTCCACTTT.

The chain employs TRBV4-2 and TRBJ2-3, with TRBD2 matching 10 bases. After removal of 6 bases from V and 4 bases from J, the junction contained 7 bases not matched to a gene. The CDR3 is 15 amino acids. Germline CDR1 is LGHNA and CDR2 is YNFKEQ. The CDR3 sequence: CASRIVAGGPDTQYF. CDR3 nucleotides: TGTGCCAGCAGGATCGTAGCGGGGGGACCAGATACGCAGTATTTT.

This chain uses TRBV18 with TRBJ1-2, with D unclear. Trimming cost V 3 bases and J 6 bases, with 14 bases left between them. The CDR3 extends over 14 amino acids. Germline V gene lookup returns CDR1 KGHSH and CDR2 LQKENI. This CDR3 reads CASSPLNLEDGYTF. For the CDR3, the DNA is TGTGCCAGCTCACCCCTAAACTTGGAGGATGGCTACACCTTC.